This section outlines one T cell receptor beta chain sequence together with its context. Authors' processing steps: Amplification with reference gene primers provided the estimates of nucleated cell counts. This table comes from immunoSEQ multiplex PCR, and its TCRdb copy is limited to in-frame clones, with some not included. V and J calls and clone size are those listed in that table; D and trimming were worked out from the DNA. This sample has roughly 99,000 clones, with 80% to 95% found just once. This record comes from a study of blood T cell repertoires in COVID-19. Study details: Samples of COVID-19 (acute and convalescent) were obtained from the United States, Italy and Spain. Nucleic acid was either cDNA or gDNA, and it came from T cells, B-cell-depleted T cells, or PBMCs.

Trimming stripped 4 bases from V and 2 bases from J, with 10 bases between. Germline CDR1 is LGHDT and CDR2 is YNNKEL (reference sequence). There are 14 residues in the CDR3. The V and J genes are TRBV3-1 (or the pseudogene TRBV3-2) and TRBJ2-3; D is possibly TRBD1 (5 bases). The sequence was obtained from a woman under 40 with acute or convalescent COVID-19. The sequenced sample was peripheral blood. The CDR3 loop is CASSPTGSTDTQYF. The CDR3 region has the DNA TGTGCCAGCAGCCCCACAGGATCCACAGATACGCAGTATTTT.